The 27 T cell receptor beta chains listed next were all sequenced from one sample in a study of blood T cell repertoires in COVID-19. Only in-frame clones appear in the TCRdb table, and some are missing; sequencing was by immunoSEQ multiplex PCR. The sample carries 350,000 to 450,000 clones, 70% to 90% recorded once. Material for sequencing was peripheral blood. All receptors come from a human donor in a cohort sampled during active COVID-19.

The chain combines TRBV28 with TRBJ1-2; D remains ambiguous. Germline CDR1 MDHEN, CDR2 SYDVKM. The ends were cut back, 2 bases at V and 3 bases at J, with 7 bases in the middle. The CDR3 runs 13 residues. The CDR3 DNA sequence: TGTGCCAGCAGTTTACCCGGGTACTATGGCTACACCTTC. Translating gives CASSLPGYYGYTF.

The gene calls are TRBV5-1 and TRBJ2-5; 7 bases fit TRBD2. The CDR3 runs to 14 residues. J was trimmed by 3 bases and V by 3 bases; bases with no gene match: 5. Germline V gene data show CDR1 as SGHRS and CDR2 as YFSETQ. CDR3 sequence: CASSYGTTKETQYF. DNA for the CDR3: TGCGCCAGCAGCTACGGGACTACAAAAGAGACCCAGTACTTC.

V and J are TRBV6-6 and TRBJ2-4, with a weak D call TRBD2 (7 bases). Per germline, CDR1 MNHNY and CDR2 SVGAGI (reference sequence). The CDR3 sequence is 15 residues long. V lost 0 bases, J lost 9 bases, and 15 bases lay in between. CDR3 protein: CASSYSKGGLGIQYF. As DNA, the CDR3 is TGTGCCAGCAGTTACTCAAAGGGGGGGCTGGGCATTCAGTACTTC.

The gene calls are TRBV3-1 (or the pseudogene TRBV3-2) and TRBJ2-5; 8 bases map to TRBD2. The CDR3 extends over 16 amino acids. Germline V gene lookup returns CDR1 LGHDT and CDR2 YNNKEL (reference sequence). After removal of 1 base from V and 5 bases from J, the junction contained 9 bases not matched to a gene. CDR3 in DNA: TGTGCCAGCAGCCAAGGTGGTAGCGGGGTTGTGGAGACCCAGTACTTC. It translates to CASSQGGSGVVETQYF.

The V gene is TRBV2, the J gene TRBJ2-1, with D possibly TRBD1 on 6 matching bases. Germline CDR1 is SNHLY and CDR2 is FYNNEI. The germline V and J ends were trimmed by 4 bases and 7 bases, with 14 bases remaining between them. The CDR3 extends over 14 amino acids. The chain's CDR3 is CASSGVLQGNEQFF. DNA of the CDR3: TGTGCCAGCAGTGGAGTCCTTCAGGGGAATGAGCAGTTCTTC.

The gene calls are TRBV5-8 and TRBJ2-7, with 9 bases aligning to TRBD1. After removal of 4 bases from V and 8 bases from J, the junction contained 7 bases not matched to a gene. The germline V gene has CDR1 SGHTS and CDR2 YDEGEE. CDR3 length: 13 amino acids. The CDR3 loop reads CASSRGQGLQQYF. The CDR3 DNA follows: TGTGCCAGCAGCAGAGGACAGGGGCTCCAGCAGTACTTC.

In nucleotides, the CDR3 is TGTGCCAGCAGCCTTGACATCTCCTACGAGCAGTACTTC. Residues: CASSLDISYEQYF. V and J are TRBV14 and TRBJ2-7; D unclear. The CDR3 covers 13 residues. V was pared by 4 bases and J by 0 bases, with 7 bases between. From germline, CDR1 is SGHDN and CDR2 FVKESK.

This sequence joins TRBV7-9 and TRBJ1-5; the D gene is possibly TRBD1 (5 bases). The germline V and J ends were trimmed by 1 base and 6 bases, with 13 bases remaining between them. CDR3 length: 15 residues. Per the germline V gene, CDR1 is SEHNR and CDR2 is FQNEAQ (reference sequence). The chain's CDR3 is CASSLGQGRGQPQHF. DNA of the CDR3: TGTGCCAGCAGCTTAGGGCAGGGAAGAGGTCAGCCCCAGCATTTT.

J is TRBJ1-1 and V is TRBV5-6; 11 bases agree with TRBD1. This CDR3 is 14 amino acids long. Germline values: CDR1 SGHDT, CDR2 YYEEEE. After removal of 2 bases from V and 11 bases from J, the junction contained 8 bases not matched to a gene. Here the CDR3 DNA reads TGTGCCAGCAGCTTAATGTTTGGGACAGGGGGGGCTTTCTTT. Residues: CASSLMFGTGGAFF.

The chain carries TRBV10-3 and TRBJ2-2; 7 bases are a match to TRBD2. Unmatched junction bases numbered 4, after V lost 0 bases and J lost 6 bases. The CDR3 is 15 residues long. CDR1 is ENHRY, CDR2 SYGVKD, per germline. DNA of the CDR3: TGTGCCATCAGTGAGTCCCAGCGGGAATCCGGGGAGCTGTTTTTT. Residues: CAISESQRESGELFF.

The genes are TRBV28 and TRBJ1-5; D gene ambiguous. CDR3 length: 14 amino acids. Germline V gene lookup returns CDR1 MDHEN and CDR2 SYDVKM. Trimming removed 3 bases at V and 6 bases at J, with 12 bases between. The CDR3 is CASSFPGIFQPQHF. The DNA of the CDR3 is TGTGCCAGCAGTTTCCCCGGGATATTTCAGCCCCAGCATTTT.

The chain is built from TRBV27 and TRBJ1-1; possibly TRBD1 for D (6 bases). Germline assignment: CDR1 MNHEY and CDR2 SMNVEV (reference sequence). Trimming left V 2 bases short and J 4 bases short, with 17 bases between. The CDR3 is made up of 16 amino acids. The CDR3 is CASSLVGRGDGTEAFF. The CDR3 DNA sequence: TGTGCCAGCAGTTTAGTGGGCAGGGGTGACGGCACTGAAGCTTTCTTT.

This chain connects TRBV19 to TRBJ2-7; D is perhaps TRBD2 (6 bases). V gave up 4 bases and J gave up 4 bases, with 20 bases separating them. Per the germline V gene, CDR1 is LNHDA and CDR2 is SQIVND (reference sequence). This CDR3 contains 16 residues. The CDR3 DNA reads TGTGCCAGTAGTAGCGCCTCGCCCGGGAGTGGGTACGAGCAGTACTTC. Residues: CASSSASPGSGYEQYF.

This clone has a single count. The chain combines TRBV29-1 with TRBJ2-7; weak D call: TRBD2 (5 bases). The CDR3 extends over 14 amino acids. CDR1 and CDR2 (germline): SQVTM, ANQGSEA. The ends were cut back, 6 bases at V and 0 bases at J, with 15 bases in the middle. The CDR3 sequence is CSVTRTGSSYEQYF. Here the CDR3 DNA reads TGCAGCGTCACCCGGACGGGGAGCTCCTACGAGCAGTACTTC.

V gene TRBV9 combines with J gene TRBJ2-3, with 11 positions matching TRBD2. V shed 0 bases, J shed 4 bases, and the junction held 13 bases outside the gene matches. This CDR3 is built from 19 residues. Germline-derived CDR1 and CDR2 are SGDLS and YYNGEE. CDR3 amino acids: CASSVAPPLAGGPPDTQYF. The DNA of the CDR3 is TGTGCCAGCAGCGTAGCTCCCCCATTAGCGGGGGGGCCCCCAGATACGCAGTATTTT.

The rearrangement links TRBV28 to TRBJ2-2, with no clear D. V dropped 7 bases and J dropped 1 base, with 16 bases sitting between them. This CDR3 has 16 amino acids. The V gene's germline CDR1 is MDHEN and CDR2 SYDVKM. DNA for the CDR3: TGTGCCAGCATGGGCCCGGCGAGCCAGAACACCGGGGAGCTGTTTTTT. Residues: CASMGPASQNTGELFF.

The chain combines TRBV2 with TRBJ2-1; possible D gene TRBD2, 5 bases. CDR1 is SNHLY and CDR2 is FYNNEI in the germline V gene. The CDR3 runs 12 residues. V dropped 7 bases and J dropped 8 bases, with 12 bases sitting between them. For the CDR3, the DNA is TGTGCCAGCACATCGGGAATCGATGAGCAGTTCTTC. It yields the protein CASTSGIDEQFF.

This clone was recorded only once. This chain connects TRBV7-9 to TRBJ1-4; 9 bases map to TRBD1. V lost 1 base, J lost 3 bases, and 9 bases stayed unmatched. The CDR3 extends over 18 amino acids. Germline V gene sequence: CDR1 SEHNR, CDR2 FQNEAQ (reference sequence). CDR3 nucleotides: TGTGCCAGCAGCTTAGTAGGATCCGACAGGGGGGCTAATGAAAAACTGTTTTTT. Its translation: CASSLVGSDRGANEKLFF.

The CDR3 DNA reads TGTGCCAGCAGCTTAGATCCCCGGGGTAGTTCACCCCTCCACTTT. It specifies CASSLDPRGSSPLHF. This rearrangement joins TRBV11-2 to TRBJ1-6, with D uncertain. The CDR3 is made up of 15 amino acids. With 0 bases removed from V and 9 bases from J, the gap between germline ends came to 12 bases. Germline loops: CDR1 SGHAT, CDR2 FQNNGV. Together with reference TRBV11-2 and TRBJ1-6, the CDR3 gives the full variable domain: EAGVAQSPRYKIIEKRQSVAFWCNPISGHATLYWYQQILGQGPKLLIQFQNNGVVDDSQLPKDRFSAERLKGVDSTLKIQPAKLEDSAVYLCASSLDPRGSSPLHFGNGTRLTVT.

The rearrangement joins TRBV5-5 to TRBJ2-3; TRBD2 matches 15 bases. The CDR3 runs to 17 residues. With V trimmed by 6 bases and J by 6 bases, 11 bases remained unmatched. CDR1 SGHKS and CDR2 YYEKEE come from the germline V gene (reference sequence). CDR3 region: CASTGRTSGGAGDTQYF. In DNA, the CDR3 is TGTGCCAGCACAGGCAGGACTAGCGGGGGGGCCGGGGATACGCAGTATTTT.

V and J are TRBV2 and TRBJ2-5; TRBD2 matches 8 bases. Germline V CDR1 and CDR2: SNHLY, FYNNEI. The CDR3 is made up of 14 amino acids. Germline trimming cut 5 bases from V and 4 bases from J; bases unmatched to any gene: 6. The DNA of the CDR3 is TGTGCCAGCAGTCCGGGGGGGGCTCGAGAGACCCAGTACTTC. The encoded protein is CASSPGGARETQYF.

The chain couples TRBV19 to TRBJ1-6, with D uncertain. This CDR3 is 12 amino acids long. V was shortened by 5 bases and J by 8 bases, with 7 bases between the two germline ends. The germline V gene encodes CDR1 LNHDA and CDR2 SQIVND (reference sequence). The CDR3 DNA reads TGTGCCAGTAGTTTTCCTTATTCACCCCTCCACTTT. Its protein is CASSFPYSPLHF.

This chain links TRBV5-1 with TRBJ2-7; D not certain. V lost 4 bases to trimming and J lost 1 base, with 21 bases between them. CDR3 length: 17 amino acids. The germline CDR1 and CDR2 sequences are SGHRS and YFSETQ. The CDR3 coding sequence is TGCGCCAGCAGCCCCAAGCGTGAGCAGAAAGCTTCCTACGAGCAGTACTTC. It is translated as CASSPKREQKASYEQYF. Using reference TRBV5-1 and TRBJ2-7 for the parts outside the CDR3, the full variable domain is KAGVTQTPRYLIKTRGQQVTLSCSPISGHRSVSWYQQTPGQGLQFLFEYFSETQRNKGNFPGRFSGRQFSNSRSEMNVSTLELGDSALYLCASSPKREQKASYEQYFGPGTRLTVT.

This clone was counted only a few times. One end of the junction is discordant with germline, which a read error may explain. The chain links TRBV19 to TRBJ2-7; no firm D call. The CDR3 is made up of 10 amino acids. Germline V CDR1 and CDR2: LNHDA, SQIVND (reference sequence). The CDR3, as DNA: TGTGCCAGTAGTAGACTGATGCCCCAATTC. Translating it yields CASSRLMPQF.

The J gene is TRBJ2-2, the V gene TRBV4-1, with 10 nucleotides matching TRBD1. Trimming removed 3 bases from V and 7 bases from J; junction bases left unmatched: 8. This CDR3 has 16 residues. Germline V gene lookup returns CDR1 MGHRA and CDR2 YSYEKL. The CDR3 DNA reads TGCGCCAGCAGCCATAAGCCGGGACAGGGGCACGGGGAGCTGTTTTTT. It codes for CASSHKPGQGHGELFF.

The gene calls are TRBV6-5 and TRBJ1-3; D unresolved. The CDR3 sequence is 14 residues long. Germline assignment: CDR1 MNHEY and CDR2 SVGAGI. V lost 5 bases to trimming and J lost 3 bases, with 11 bases between them. The CDR3 sequence is CASSLSGSGNTIYF. The CDR3 bases are TGTGCCAGCAGTCTATCGGGGAGTGGAAACACCATATATTTT.

This clone was detected only once. The rearrangement joins TRBV30 to TRBJ1-1, with D possibly matching TRBD1 (6 bases). CDR3 length equals 13 residues. Germline CDR1 reads GTSNPN; CDR2 reads SVGIG (reference sequence). With 2 bases removed from V and 4 bases from J, the gap between germline ends came to 11 bases. Here the CDR3 DNA reads TGTGCCTGGAGTCCTACAGGGACCACTGAAGCTTTCTTT. Translated: CAWSPTGTTEAFF.